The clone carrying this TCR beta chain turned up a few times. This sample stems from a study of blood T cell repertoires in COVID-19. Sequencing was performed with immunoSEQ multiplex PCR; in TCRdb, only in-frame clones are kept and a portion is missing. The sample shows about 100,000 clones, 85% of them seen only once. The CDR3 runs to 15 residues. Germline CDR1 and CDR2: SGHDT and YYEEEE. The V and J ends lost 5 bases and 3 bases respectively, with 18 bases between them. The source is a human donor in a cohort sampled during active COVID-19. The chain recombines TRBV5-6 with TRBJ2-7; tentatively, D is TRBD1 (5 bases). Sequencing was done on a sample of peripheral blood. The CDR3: CASRDTGRGGYEQYF. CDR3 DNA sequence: TGTGCCAGCAGAGACACCGGAAGGGGCGGCTACGAGCAGTACTTC.